The clone carrying this TCR beta chain was seen only once. This entry comes from a study of shared clonotypes between healthy human individuals. The CDR3 is 15 residues long. The germline V and J ends were trimmed by 5 bases and 0 bases, with 14 bases remaining between them. Germline values: CDR1 SEHNR, CDR2 FQNEAQ (reference sequence). Clones were read by immunoSEQ multiplex PCR, and TCRdb kept only the in-frame ones, dropping some. The sample lists around 600,000 clones; around 95% were seen once. Naive-designated CD8 cells lacked CD45RO, were positively enriched for CCR7, and omitted terminally differentiated effector memory CD45RA+ cells.

The chain carries TRBV7-9 and TRBJ2-7; D tentatively reads TRBD1 or TRBD2 (5 bases each). Sequencing used naive CD8+ T cells sorted from blood. The sequence derives from a woman between 25 and 40 years old in good health. The CDR3 is CASSAPGRSSYEQYF. The CDR3 DNA reads as TGTGCCAGCAGCGCCCCGGGGCGGAGCTCCTACGAGCAGTACTTC.